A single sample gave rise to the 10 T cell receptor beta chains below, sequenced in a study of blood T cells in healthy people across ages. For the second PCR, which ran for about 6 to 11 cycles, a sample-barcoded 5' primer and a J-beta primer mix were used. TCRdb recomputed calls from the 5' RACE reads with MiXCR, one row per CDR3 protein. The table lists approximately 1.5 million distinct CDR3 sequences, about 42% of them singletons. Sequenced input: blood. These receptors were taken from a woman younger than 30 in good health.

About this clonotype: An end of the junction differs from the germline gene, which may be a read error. CDR3 DNA sequence: TGCGCCAGCAGCCCCTTTGTGTCCCAAGGGACCCAGTACTTC. Its protein is CASSPFVSQGTQYF. The chain joins TRBV11-2 to TRBJ2-5; D remains ambiguous. CDR3 length equals 14 residues. The germline CDR1 and CDR2 sequences are SGHAT and FQNNGV.

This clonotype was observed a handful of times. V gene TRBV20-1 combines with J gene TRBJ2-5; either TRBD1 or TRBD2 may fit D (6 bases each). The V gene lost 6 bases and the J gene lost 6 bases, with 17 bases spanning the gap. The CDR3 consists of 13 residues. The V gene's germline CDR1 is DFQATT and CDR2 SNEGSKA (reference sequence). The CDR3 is CSAPEGVTKTQYF. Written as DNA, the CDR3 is TGCAGTGCCCCGGAGGGGGTTACGAAGACCCAGTACTTC.

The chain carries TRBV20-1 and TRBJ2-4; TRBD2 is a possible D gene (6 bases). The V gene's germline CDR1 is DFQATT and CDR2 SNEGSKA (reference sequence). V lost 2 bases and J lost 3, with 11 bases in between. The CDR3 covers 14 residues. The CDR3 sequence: CSARMGGDKNIQYF. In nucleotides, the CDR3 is TGCAGTGCTAGAATGGGGGGTGACAAAAACATTCAGTACTTC.

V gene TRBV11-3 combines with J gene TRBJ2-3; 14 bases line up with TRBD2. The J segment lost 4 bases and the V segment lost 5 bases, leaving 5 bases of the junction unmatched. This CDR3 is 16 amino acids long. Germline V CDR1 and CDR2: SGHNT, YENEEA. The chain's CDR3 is CASSRTSGRMADTQYF. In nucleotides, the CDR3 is TGTGCCAGCAGCCGGACTAGCGGGAGGATGGCAGATACGCAGTATTTT.

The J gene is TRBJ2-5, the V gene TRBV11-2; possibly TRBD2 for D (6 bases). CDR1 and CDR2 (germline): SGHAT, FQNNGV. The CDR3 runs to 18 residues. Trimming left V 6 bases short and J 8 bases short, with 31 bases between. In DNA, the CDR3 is TGTGCCAGCAGTCTAGGAAGGAGGGGAGCAACGGAACTTCCAACCCAGTACTTC. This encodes CASSLGRRGATELPTQYF. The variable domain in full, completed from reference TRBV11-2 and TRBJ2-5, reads EAGVAQSPRYKIIEKRQSVAFWCNPISGHATLYWYQQILGQGPKLLIQFQNNGVVDDSQLPKDRFSAERLKGVDSTLKIQPAKLEDSAVYLCASSLGRRGATELPTQYFGPGTRLLVL.

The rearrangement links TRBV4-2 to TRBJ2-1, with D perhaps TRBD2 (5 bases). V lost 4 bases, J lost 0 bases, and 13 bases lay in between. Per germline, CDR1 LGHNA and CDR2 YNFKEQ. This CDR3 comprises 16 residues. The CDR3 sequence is CASSLNGDSSYNEQFF. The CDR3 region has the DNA TGTGCCAGCAGCCTCAACGGGGATAGCTCCTACAATGAGCAGTTCTTC.

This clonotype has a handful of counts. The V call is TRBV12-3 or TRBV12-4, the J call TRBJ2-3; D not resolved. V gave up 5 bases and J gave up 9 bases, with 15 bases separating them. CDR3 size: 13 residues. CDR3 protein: CASSTSSSGTQYF. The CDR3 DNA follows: TGTGCCAGCAGTACCTCTTCCTCGGGCACGCAGTATTTT.

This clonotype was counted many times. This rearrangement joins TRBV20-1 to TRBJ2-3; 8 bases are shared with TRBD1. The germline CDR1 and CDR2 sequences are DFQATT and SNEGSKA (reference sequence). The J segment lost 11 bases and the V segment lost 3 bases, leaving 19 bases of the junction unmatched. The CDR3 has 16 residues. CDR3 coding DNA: TGCAGTGCTAGTTTGACCCTGACAGGGGTTATCGGAAGGCAGTATTTT. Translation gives CSASLTLTGVIGRQYF.

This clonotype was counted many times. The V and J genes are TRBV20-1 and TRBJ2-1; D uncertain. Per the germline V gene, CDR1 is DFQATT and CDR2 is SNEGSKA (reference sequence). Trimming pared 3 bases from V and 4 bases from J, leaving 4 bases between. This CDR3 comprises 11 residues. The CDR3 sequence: CSASRYNEQFF. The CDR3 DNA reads TGCAGTGCTAGCCGTTACAATGAGCAGTTCTTC.

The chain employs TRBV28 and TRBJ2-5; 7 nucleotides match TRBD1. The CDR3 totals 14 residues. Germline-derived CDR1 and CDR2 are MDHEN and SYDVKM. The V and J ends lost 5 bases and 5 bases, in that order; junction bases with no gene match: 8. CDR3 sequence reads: CASSVQGFWETQYF. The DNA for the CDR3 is TGTGCCAGCAGTGTACAGGGGTTTTGGGAGACCCAGTACTTC.